The clone carrying this T cell receptor (beta chain) was counted a single time. A much bigger clone sits one base away, suggesting this may be a read error. The data derive from a study of CD8+CD57+ T cells in acquired aplastic anemia. Study-wide background: Mean yield of DNA from sorted CD4+ and CD8+ cells was approximately 3 ug.

It was genomic DNA that served as the template for profiling TCR beta VDJ and CDR3. From the reads, TCRdb called clonotypes with MiXCR, one entry per CDR3 protein. The profile shows approximately 470,000 distinct CDR3 sequences, about a third of them singletons. The sequenced patients had an expansion of CD8+CD57+ cells seen by flow cytometry. Germline lookup yields CDR1 SGHVS and CDR2 FNYEAQ. CDR3 length: 16 residues. V was trimmed by 1 base and J by 9 bases, leaving 19 bases between them. The sequenced sample was sorted CD4+, CD8+, or CD8+CD57+ T cells (not recorded which) from PBMCs. The chain employs TRBV7-6 and TRBJ1-3; no clear D. This receptor was taken from a human donor with aplastic anemia. In DNA, the CDR3 is TGTGCCAGCAGCTTAGAGGGCGGGGAATTTTGGGGCACCATATATTTT. This translates into CASSLEGGEFWGTIYF.